The 18 T cell receptor beta chains below were found in one sample sequenced in a study of blood T cell repertoires in COVID-19. Profiled with immunoSEQ multiplex PCR; TCRdb holds only in-frame clones, not every one. The sample records around 500,000 clones, 70% to 90% being singletons. The sequencing sample was made of PBMCs or T cells enriched from blood (not recorded which). The receptors originated from a woman aged 60-75 years who had recovered from COVID-19.

The V gene is TRBV19, the J gene TRBJ1-2; D not certain. Germline V gene lookup returns CDR1 LNHDA and CDR2 SQIVND (reference sequence). The CDR3 is 14 residues long. Deletions cut 5 bases from V and 1 base from J, with 11 bases between. CDR3 amino acids: CASSVTGINYGYTF. CDR3 bases: TGTGCCAGTAGTGTGACCGGGATTAACTATGGCTACACCTTC.

V gene TRBV9 combines with J gene TRBJ2-5; D is uncertain. With 0 bases removed from V and 4 bases from J, the gap between germline ends came to 10 bases. This CDR3 comprises 14 residues. Germline CDR1 SGDLS, CDR2 YYNGEE. Here the CDR3 reads CASSVATVGETQYF. The CDR3 DNA is TGTGCCAGCAGCGTAGCGACTGTAGGAGAGACCCAGTACTTC.

The V gene is TRBV5-6, the J gene TRBJ1-1, with D perhaps matching TRBD1 (6 bases). V was clipped by 1 base and J by 8 bases, with 12 bases between them. The CDR3 loop spans 13 amino acids. The germline CDR1 and CDR2 sequences are SGHDT and YYEEEE. Here the CDR3 reads CASSLSPDREAFF. CDR3 bases: TGTGCCAGCAGCTTGTCGCCCGACAGGGAAGCTTTCTTT.

The chain combines TRBV3-1 (or the pseudogene TRBV3-2) with TRBJ2-3, with D perhaps matching TRBD1 (6 bases). Germline CDR1 LGHDT, CDR2 YNNKEL (reference sequence). V gave up 2 bases and J gave up 12 bases, with 9 bases separating them. The CDR3 runs to 11 residues. In DNA form, the CDR3 reads TGTGCCAGCAGCCAAAACAGGGTACAGTATTTT. Amino acid sequence: CASSQNRVQYF.

The chain links TRBV21-1 to TRBJ1-2; the table calls TRBD1, which could not be checked here. TRBV21-1 is a recognized pseudogene. The length of the CDR3 is 14 residues. The CDR3 nucleotides read TGTGCCAGCAGCAAAGCTAACAGGGGCTATGGCTACACCTTC. This encodes CASSKANRGYGYTF.

The chain is built from TRBV5-5 and TRBJ2-7; 8 nucleotides line up with TRBD1. This CDR3 has 13 amino acids. Unmatched junction bases numbered 7, after V lost 5 bases and J lost 6 bases. Germline CDR1 reads SGHKS; CDR2 reads YYEKEE (reference sequence). The CDR3 loop is CASSWDRFSEQYF. CDR3 DNA sequence: TGTGCCAGCAGTTGGGACAGGTTCTCCGAGCAGTACTTC.

This chain uses TRBV19 with TRBJ1-2, with D perhaps TRBD1 (5 bases). The V end was cut by 2 bases, the J end by 1 base, with 14 bases between. Germline V gene sequence: CDR1 LNHDA, CDR2 SQIVND (reference sequence). This CDR3 has 16 residues. DNA for the CDR3: TGTGCCAGTAGTATAAGAACGGGGGACCTTAACTATGGCTACACCTTC. Amino acids: CASSIRTGDLNYGYTF.

This clone was seen only a few times. Additional DNA sequences in this sample encode the identical CDR3. The CDR3 reads CASSPTGGLSYEQYF. The CDR3 nucleotides are TGTGCCAGCAGCCCGACAGGGGGCCTCTCCTACGAGCAGTACTTC. The rearrangement joins TRBV7-6 to TRBJ2-7, with 10 bases aligning to TRBD1. V dropped 5 bases and J dropped 0; count of bases not matched to a gene: 4. CDR3 size: 15 residues. Germline V CDR1 and CDR2: SGHVS, FNYEAQ. The variable domain in full, with the rest retrieved from reference TRBV7-6 and TRBJ2-7, is GAGVSQSPRYKVTKRGQDVALRCDPISGHVSLYWYRQALGQGPEFLTYFNYEAQQDKSGLPNDRFSAERPEGSISTLTIQRTEQRDSAMYRCASSPTGGLSYEQYFGPGTRLTVT.

The gene calls are TRBV10-1 and TRBJ2-7; 10 nucleotides line up with TRBD2. V dropped 6 bases and J dropped 1; count of bases not matched to a gene: 3. The CDR3 is made up of 14 amino acids. Germline CDR1 and CDR2: WNHNN and SYGVQD (reference sequence). The CDR3 protein is CASSGTSASYEQYF. CDR3 DNA: TGCGCCAGCAGCGGGACTAGCGCATCCTACGAGCAGTACTTC.

V usage is TRBV11-2 and J usage is TRBJ1-2; 9 bases agree with TRBD1. The length of the CDR3 is 14 residues. Germline V gene data show CDR1 as SGHAT and CDR2 as FQNNGV. The V gene end was trimmed by 2 bases and the J gene end by 7 bases; junction bases not matched to a gene: 5. The DNA for the CDR3 is TGTGCCAGCAGCTTATGGACAGGGGCAGCTGGCTACACCTTC. This codes for CASSLWTGAAGYTF.

The rearrangement links TRBV18 to TRBJ1-1; 9 nucleotides agree with TRBD1. The germline V gene encodes CDR1 KGHSH and CDR2 LQKENI. The J segment lost 1 base and the V segment lost 6 bases, leaving 3 bases of the junction unmatched. The CDR3 sequence is 14 residues long. The CDR3 DNA reads TGTGCCAGCTCCGAGGACAGGGGGAACACTGAAGCTTTCTTT. It yields the protein CASSEDRGNTEAFF.

This clone was observed once. This chain uses TRBV6-5 with TRBJ2-7; D remains ambiguous. V was clipped by 0 bases and J by 3 bases, with 12 bases between them. The CDR3 runs 15 residues. Germline V CDR1 and CDR2: MNHEY, SVGAGI. The DNA of the CDR3 is TGTGCCAGCAGTTACTCGATGACTCAAATCTACGAGCAGTACGTC. Encoded protein: CASSYSMTQIYEQYV.

This chain uses TRBV10-1 with TRBJ2-2; D possibly corresponds to TRBD2 (5 bases). The CDR3 covers 13 residues. V was clipped by 2 bases and J by 7 bases, with 8 bases between them. Germline V gene lookup returns CDR1 WNHNN and CDR2 SYGVQD (reference sequence). CDR3: CASSETGVGELFF. The CDR3 nucleotides read TGCGCCAGCAGTGAGACCGGGGTCGGGGAGCTGTTTTTT.

The chain is built from TRBV7-9 and TRBJ2-3; a weak D match, TRBD1 (5 bases). Per the germline V gene, CDR1 is SEHNR and CDR2 is FQNEAQ (reference sequence). CDR3 length: 15 residues. The V end was cut by 5 bases, the J end by 2 bases, with 14 bases between. CDR3 sequence (DNA): TGTGCCAGCAGCCCCAGGGTCCCACACACAGATACGCAGTATTTT. It codes for CASSPRVPHTDTQYF. Combining the CDR3 with reference TRBV7-9 and TRBJ2-3 gives the whole variable domain DTGVSQNPRHKITKRGQNVTFRCDPISEHNRLYWYRQTLGQGPEFLTYFQNEAQLEKSRLLSDRFSAERPKGSFSTLEIQRTEQGDSAMYLCASSPRVPHTDTQYFGPGTRLTVL.

This rearrangement joins TRBV18 to TRBJ1-3; maybe TRBD1 (5 bases). The ends were cut back, 6 bases at V and 0 bases at J, with 12 bases in the middle. The germline CDR1 and CDR2 sequences are KGHSH and LQKENI. This CDR3 spans 15 amino acids. CDR3 coding DNA: TGTGCCAGCTCCCCGGGGGGGAGCTCTGGAAACACCATATATTTT. Translation gives CASSPGGSSGNTIYF.

This clone was recorded only once. The chain is built from TRBV7-2 and TRBJ2-7, with no clear D. CDR1 SGHTA and CDR2 FQGNSA come from the germline V gene. V lost 1 base and J lost 0, with 4 bases in between. The CDR3 sequence is 13 residues long. The CDR3 DNA sequence: TGTGCCAGCAGCTTAGGGCACTCCTACGAGCAGTACTTC. Translated: CASSLGHSYEQYF. The whole variable domain, remainder taken from reference TRBV7-2 and TRBJ2-7, is GAGVSQSPSNKVTEKGKDVELRCDPISGHTALYWYRQSLGQGLEFLIYFQGNSAPDKSGLPSDRFSAERTGGSVSTLTIQRTQQEDSAVYLCASSLGHSYEQYFGPGTRLTVT.

This rearrangement joins TRBV5-1 to TRBJ2-3, with a weak D call TRBD1 (6 bases). Germline CDR1 is SGHRS and CDR2 is YFSETQ. The CDR3 runs 17 residues. Trimming stripped 1 base from V and 0 bases from J, with 15 bases between. The CDR3: CASSLTLDGTSTDTQYF. The CDR3 DNA follows: TGCGCCAGCAGCTTGACCCTGGACGGGACAAGCACAGATACGCAGTATTTT.

The chain links TRBV3-1 (or the pseudogene TRBV3-2) to TRBJ2-1, with TRBD2 matching 12 bases. Trimming took 0 bases from V and 0 from J; bases not matched to a gene: 9. The CDR3 is 20 residues long. Germline lookup yields CDR1 LGHDT and CDR2 YNNKEL (reference sequence). DNA for the CDR3: TGTGCCAGCAGCCAAGAGGCACTAGCGGGGGGCCACTCCTCCTACAATGAGCAGTTCTTC. Amino acid sequence: CASSQEALAGGHSSYNEQFF.